These 6 T cell receptor beta chains came from one sample sequenced in a study of post-analysis software for immune sequencing data. Their recognized antigens are unknown. Study-level results: Patients showed TRBV5-6, TRBV5-1 and TRBV20-1 among roughly five TRBV segments more frequent than in controls.

TCR beta libraries were prepared from cDNA with unique molecular identifiers. TCRdb ran MiXCR on the PCR reads and lists one entry per CDR3 protein. The sample lists a few hundred thousand distinct CDR3 sequences; about 39% were seen once. The sequencing input was blood. The receptors were sampled from a girl aged 2-10 years with multiple sclerosis.

This clonotype was counted a few times. This chain uses TRBV28 with TRBJ2-7; 8 nucleotides align to TRBD1. Germline values: CDR1 MDHEN, CDR2 SYDVKM. V lost 5 bases to trimming and J lost 3 bases; unmatched junction nucleotides: 9. The CDR3 has 15 amino acids. CDR3 amino acids: CASSAQDRDLYEQYF. The CDR3 nucleotides read TGTGCCAGCAGTGCCCAGGACAGGGACCTCTACGAGCAGTACTTC.

The chain combines TRBV28 with TRBJ2-3; TRBD2 aligns across 9 bases. V lost 5 bases, J lost 6 bases, and 3 bases stayed unmatched. In germline, CDR1 is MDHEN, CDR2 SYDVKM. The CDR3 has 13 amino acids. CDR3 nucleotide sequence: TGTGCCAGCAGTGCGGGAGGGGGCGATACGCAGTATTTT. Encoded protein: CASSAGGGDTQYF.

The V call is TRBV21-1, the J call TRBJ2-5; the table's D call, TRBD1, was not checked against the DNA. TRBV21-1 is termed a pseudogene. The CDR3 is 14 residues long. CDR3 loop: CASSGRDRVIEQYF. The CDR3 DNA reads TGTGCCAGCAGCGGCCGGGACAGGGTCATTGAGCAGTACTTC.

The rearrangement links TRBV29-1 to TRBJ2-5; 7 nucleotides align to TRBD2. Germline CDR1 is SQVTM and CDR2 is ANQGSEA. With V trimmed by 3 bases and J by 1 base, 5 bases remained unmatched. The CDR3 has 14 residues. This CDR3 is CSVDQAGTQETQYF. The CDR3 DNA sequence: TGCAGCGTTGATCAAGCGGGAACCCAAGAGACCCAGTACTTC.

Only a few counts were recorded for this clonotype. V gene TRBV5-1 combines with J gene TRBJ2-5; 11 nucleotides agree with TRBD2. Germline loops: CDR1 SGHRS, CDR2 YFSETQ. The junction had 3 bases not matched to a gene; V was cut back by 3 bases and J by 2 bases. The CDR3 has 15 residues. In DNA form, the CDR3 reads TGCGCCAGCAGCTGGAGGACTAGCGGGCAAGAGACCCAGTACTTC. It specifies CASSWRTSGQETQYF.

In this sample, this clonotype turned up a few times. This chain joins TRBV12-3 or TRBV12-4 and TRBJ2-7; D ambiguous. CDR3 length: 12 residues. V lost 1 base to trimming and J lost 5 bases, with 6 bases between them. CDR3 in amino acids: CASSLVTHEQYF. CDR3 DNA: TGTGCCAGCAGTTTAGTTACCCACGAGCAGTACTTC.